Shown below are 25 T cell receptor beta chains from a single sample sequenced in a study of OX40 agonist ivuxolimab in advanced cancers. Generated by immunoSEQ multiplex PCR, the TCRdb table keeps only in-frame clones and is missing some. This table has about 58,000 clones, about 91% appearing once. The sample was CD4+ or CD8+ T cells sorted from blood, taken in a trial of the OX40 agonist ivuxolimab. The source is an adult with an advanced solid tumor such as melanoma, head and neck, liver or kidney cancer.

The chain has TRBV19 and TRBJ2-3; either TRBD1 or TRBD2 may fit D (6 bases each). Germline V gene sequence: CDR1 LNHDA, CDR2 SQIVND (reference sequence). The CDR3 has 14 residues. The V gene lost 6 bases and the J gene lost 3 bases, with 13 bases spanning the gap. CDR3 sequence: CASSRPGATDTQYF. The CDR3 bases are TGTGCCAGTAGCCGGCCGGGGGCGACAGATACGCAGTATTTT. The full variable domain, completed using reference TRBV19 and TRBJ2-3, is DGGITQSPKYLFRKEGQNVTLSCEQNLNHDAMYWYRQDPGQGLRLIYYSQIVNDFQKGDIAEGYSVSREKKESFPLTVTSAQKNPTAFYLCASSRPGATDTQYFGPGTRLTVL.

The chain uses TRBV7-2 and TRBJ2-1; TRBD1 agrees at 12 bases. The trim removed 1 base at V and 7 bases at J, leaving 5 bases unmatched. Germline V gene lookup returns CDR1 SGHTA and CDR2 FQGNSA. This CDR3 is built from 16 residues. CDR3 region: CASSLDGTGGWNEQFF. The CDR3 nucleotides are TGTGCCAGCAGCTTAGATGGGACAGGGGGCTGGAATGAGCAGTTCTTC. The variable domain in full, completed from reference TRBV7-2 and TRBJ2-1, reads GAGVSQSPSNKVTEKGKDVELRCDPISGHTALYWYRQSLGQGLEFLIYFQGNSAPDKSGLPSDRFSAERTGGSVSTLTIQRTQQEDSAVYLCASSLDGTGGWNEQFFGPGTRLTVL.

The rearrangement uses TRBV6-1 and TRBJ1-2; TRBD1 is a possible D gene (5 bases). This CDR3 has 13 amino acids. CDR1 is MNHNS and CDR2 is SASEGT in the germline V gene. The CDR3, as DNA: TGTGCTTCTTGGAGGGACCAGTGGGCTGGCTACACCTTC. It specifies CASWRDQWAGYTF.

This clone was detected once. The J gene is TRBJ1-5, the V gene TRBV6-1; no reliable D call. CDR1 and CDR2 from the germline V gene are MNHNS and SASEGT. This CDR3 contains 12 residues. Trimming removed 5 bases from V and 8 bases from J, with 10 bases in between. The CDR3 bases are TGTGCCAGCAGTATAGGGCGGGAGCCCCAGCATTTT. It yields the protein CASSIGREPQHF.

The rearrangement joins TRBV11-3 to TRBJ2-3, with 8 bases fitting TRBD1. The trim removed 5 bases at V and 2 bases at J, leaving 6 bases unmatched. Germline CDR1 SGHNT, CDR2 YENEEA. This CDR3 is 15 amino acids long. The CDR3 protein is CASSTGQGYTDTQYF. CDR3 nucleotides: TGTGCCAGCAGCACCGGACAGGGCTACACAGATACGCAGTATTTT.

This chain connects TRBV9 to TRBJ2-2, with 9 bases that match TRBD1. V lost 0 bases, J lost 3 bases, and 0 bases stayed unmatched. The CDR3 totals 15 residues. Germline lookup yields CDR1 SGDLS and CDR2 YYNGEE. This CDR3 is CASSVGQGDTGELFF. The CDR3, as DNA: TGTGCCAGCAGCGTAGGACAGGGGGACACCGGGGAGCTGTTTTTT.

The chain couples TRBV7-2 to TRBJ2-3, with D perhaps TRBD1 (6 bases). The V gene's germline CDR1 is SGHTA and CDR2 FQGNSA. The V end was cut by 6 bases, the J end by 4 bases, with 8 bases between. This CDR3 spans 12 amino acids. CDR3 in DNA: TGTGCCAGCAGGTCAGGGGCAGATACGCAGTATTTT. Translating gives CASRSGADTQYF.

The gene calls are TRBV4-2 and TRBJ2-6; perhaps TRBD1 as D (6 bases). The germline V gene encodes CDR1 LGHNA and CDR2 YNFKEQ. Trimming took 4 bases from V and 2 from J, leaving 12 bases between them. The CDR3 runs to 16 residues. DNA of the CDR3: TGTGCCAGCAGCCGAGGAGAGGGGGCTGGGGCCAACGTCCTGACTTTC. Its protein is CASSRGEGAGANVLTF.

This chain joins TRBV27 and TRBJ2-5, with 11 bases aligning to TRBD1. The J segment lost 5 bases and the V segment lost 2 bases, leaving 10 bases of the junction unmatched. Germline V lookup: CDR1 MNHEY, CDR2 SMNVEV (reference sequence). The CDR3 consists of 17 residues. CDR3 region: CASSLGGTDRGLETQYF. The CDR3 DNA sequence: TGTGCCAGCAGTTTAGGGGGGACGGACAGGGGGCTGGAGACCCAGTACTTC.

This chain uses TRBV19 with TRBJ2-7; 9 bases map to TRBD1. CDR1 and CDR2 (germline): LNHDA, SQIVND (reference sequence). The CDR3 runs to 16 residues. V gave up 3 bases and J gave up 5 bases; unmatched junction bases: 11. The CDR3 DNA reads as TGTGCCAGTAGTATTGTGCCGGGACAGGGATTCCACGAGCAGTACTTC. Amino acids: CASSIVPGQGFHEQYF.

Written as DNA, the CDR3 is TGCGCCAGCAGCCAACAGGGTCTCTCTGGAAACACCATATATTTT. It encodes CASSQQGLSGNTIYF. The chain employs TRBV5-1 and TRBJ1-3, with D perhaps TRBD1 (6 bases). The length of the CDR3 is 15 residues. Deletions cut 4 bases from V and 0 bases from J, with 11 bases between. Germline V lookup: CDR1 SGHRS, CDR2 YFSETQ.

This clone came up a few times. The rearrangement uses TRBV7-8 and TRBJ1-6; D not certain. Trimming removed 5 bases at V and 11 bases at J, with 10 bases between. The CDR3 is made up of 12 amino acids. Germline V gene sequence: CDR1 SGHVS, CDR2 FQNEAQ. This chain's CDR3 is CASSTPGTPLHF. The CDR3 nucleotides read TGTGCCAGCAGCACGCCCGGAACACCCCTCCACTTT.

J is TRBJ2-2 and V is TRBV5-6; 10 bases fit TRBD1. The V gene's germline CDR1 is SGHDT and CDR2 YYEEEE. With V trimmed by 4 bases and J by 6 bases, 6 bases remained unmatched. The CDR3 totals 15 residues. CDR3 sequence (DNA): TGTGCCAGCAGCCCAATGGGACAGGGGTCCGGGGAGCTGTTTTTT. Amino acid sequence: CASSPMGQGSGELFF.

The J gene is TRBJ1-3, the V gene TRBV4-3; D remains ambiguous. This CDR3 has 16 amino acids. The V and J ends lost 0 bases and 2 bases respectively, with 11 bases between them. The germline CDR1 and CDR2 sequences are LGHNA and YSLEER. The CDR3 loop reads CASSQEALNAGNTIYF. CDR3 DNA sequence: TGCGCCAGCAGCCAAGAAGCTCTCAACGCTGGAAACACCATATATTTT.

This clone was found once. The chain couples TRBV5-4 to TRBJ2-7; D might be TRBD1 or TRBD2, each matching 5 bases. The CDR3 is 13 amino acids. Germline loops: CDR1 SGHNT, CDR2 YYREEE (reference sequence). Trimming removed 3 bases at V and 2 bases at J, with 9 bases between. The DNA for the CDR3 is TGTGCCAGCAGCTCGGGACCGACCTACGAGCAGTACTTC. This encodes CASSSGPTYEQYF.

The chain's CDR3 is CASSEGQGAWDQPQHF. The CDR3, as DNA: TGTGCCAGCAGTGAGGGACAGGGGGCTTGGGATCAGCCCCAGCATTTT. J is TRBJ1-5 and V is TRBV2; 12 positions match TRBD1. J was trimmed by 5 bases and V by 3 bases; bases with no gene match: 5. CDR1 and CDR2 (germline): SNHLY, FYNNEI. This CDR3 comprises 16 residues.

The chain joins TRBV18 to TRBJ1-1, with D unresolved. CDR3 length equals 15 residues. The germline V gene encodes CDR1 KGHSH and CDR2 LQKENI. V lost 2 bases to trimming and J lost 5 bases, with 15 bases between them. CDR3 sequence (DNA): TGTGCCAGCTCACCAAGTGGTTTGAGAGAGACTGAAGCTTTCTTT. It specifies CASSPSGLRETEAFF.

J is TRBJ2-3 and V is TRBV15, with D hard to call. The V end lost 2 bases, the J end lost 2 bases, and 14 bases lay between the germline ends. Germline CDR1 and CDR2: LNHNV and YYDKDF (reference sequence). CDR3 length equals 16 residues. Here the CDR3 reads CATSRQVGLTTDTQYF. In DNA form, the CDR3 reads TGTGCCACCAGCAGACAGGTTGGATTGACCACAGATACGCAGTATTTT.

The chain couples TRBV2 to TRBJ1-3; D is unresolved. Trimming cost V 3 bases and J 0 bases, with 6 bases left between them. Germline V gives CDR1 SNHLY, CDR2 FYNNEI. This CDR3 is 14 amino acids long. DNA for the CDR3: TGTGCCAGCAGTGACACTCGCTCTGGAAACACCATATATTTT. As protein: CASSDTRSGNTIYF. Variable domain in full (rest from reference TRBV2 and TRBJ1-3): EPEVTQTPSHQVTQMGQEVILRCVPISNHLYFYWYRQILGQKVEFLVSFYNNEISEKSEIFDDQFSVERPDGSNFTLKIRSTKLEDSAMYFCASSDTRSGNTIYFGEGSWLTVV.

The chain uses TRBV7-6 and TRBJ2-5; D gene ambiguous. Trimming pared 1 base from V and 5 bases from J, leaving 11 bases between. This CDR3 is 14 amino acids long. Germline values: CDR1 SGHVS, CDR2 FNYEAQ. Written as DNA, the CDR3 is TGTGCCAGCAGCTTAGGGGTGGGCTTGGAGACCCAGTACTTC. Translating it yields CASSLGVGLETQYF.

The chain links TRBV28 to TRBJ1-2; 10 bases line up with TRBD1. After removal of 6 bases from V and 5 bases from J, the junction contained 9 bases not matched to a gene. The CDR3 runs 15 residues. Germline V gene sequence: CDR1 MDHEN, CDR2 SYDVKM. The CDR3 DNA is TGTGCCAGCAGACCAAGACAGGGGGCATGGTATGGCTACACCTTC. Translation gives CASRPRQGAWYGYTF.

The chain combines TRBV19 with TRBJ2-3, with a possible D match to TRBD1 (6 bases). The CDR3 runs to 14 residues. With 7 bases removed from V and 4 bases from J, the gap between germline ends came to 15 bases. In germline, CDR1 is LNHDA, CDR2 SQIVND (reference sequence). CDR3 sequence reads: CASKPPGVSDTQYF. CDR3 nucleotides: TGTGCCAGTAAGCCCCCAGGGGTATCAGATACGCAGTATTTT.

The chain employs TRBV28 and TRBJ2-2; 8 bases are shared with TRBD1. This CDR3 has 15 residues. Germline V lookup: CDR1 MDHEN, CDR2 SYDVKM. V lost 6 bases to trimming and J lost 4 bases; unmatched junction nucleotides: 7. CDR3 sequence reads: CASRKGQALTGELFF. CDR3 nucleotides: TGTGCCAGCAGAAAGGGACAGGCGCTCACCGGGGAGCTGTTTTTT.

This clone is categorized as medium-sized. This rearrangement joins TRBV2 to TRBJ1-5; no clear D. The CDR3 consists of 13 residues. The germline V and J ends were trimmed by 4 bases and 5 bases, with 9 bases remaining between them. The V gene's germline CDR1 is SNHLY and CDR2 FYNNEI. The CDR3 spells CASSGGRDQPQHF. In nucleotides, the CDR3 is TGTGCCAGCAGTGGCGGTCGAGATCAGCCCCAGCATTTT.

This clone showed up just once. The V and J genes are TRBV5-1 and TRBJ2-2; D might be TRBD2 (5 bases). Trimming removed 5 bases at V and 7 bases at J, with 15 bases between. CDR1 is SGHRS and CDR2 is YFSETQ in the germline V gene. This CDR3 contains 14 residues. The CDR3 nucleotides are TGCGCCAGCAGTTGGGGTGGGAGTGACGGGGAGCTGTTTTTT. This encodes CASSWGGSDGELFF.